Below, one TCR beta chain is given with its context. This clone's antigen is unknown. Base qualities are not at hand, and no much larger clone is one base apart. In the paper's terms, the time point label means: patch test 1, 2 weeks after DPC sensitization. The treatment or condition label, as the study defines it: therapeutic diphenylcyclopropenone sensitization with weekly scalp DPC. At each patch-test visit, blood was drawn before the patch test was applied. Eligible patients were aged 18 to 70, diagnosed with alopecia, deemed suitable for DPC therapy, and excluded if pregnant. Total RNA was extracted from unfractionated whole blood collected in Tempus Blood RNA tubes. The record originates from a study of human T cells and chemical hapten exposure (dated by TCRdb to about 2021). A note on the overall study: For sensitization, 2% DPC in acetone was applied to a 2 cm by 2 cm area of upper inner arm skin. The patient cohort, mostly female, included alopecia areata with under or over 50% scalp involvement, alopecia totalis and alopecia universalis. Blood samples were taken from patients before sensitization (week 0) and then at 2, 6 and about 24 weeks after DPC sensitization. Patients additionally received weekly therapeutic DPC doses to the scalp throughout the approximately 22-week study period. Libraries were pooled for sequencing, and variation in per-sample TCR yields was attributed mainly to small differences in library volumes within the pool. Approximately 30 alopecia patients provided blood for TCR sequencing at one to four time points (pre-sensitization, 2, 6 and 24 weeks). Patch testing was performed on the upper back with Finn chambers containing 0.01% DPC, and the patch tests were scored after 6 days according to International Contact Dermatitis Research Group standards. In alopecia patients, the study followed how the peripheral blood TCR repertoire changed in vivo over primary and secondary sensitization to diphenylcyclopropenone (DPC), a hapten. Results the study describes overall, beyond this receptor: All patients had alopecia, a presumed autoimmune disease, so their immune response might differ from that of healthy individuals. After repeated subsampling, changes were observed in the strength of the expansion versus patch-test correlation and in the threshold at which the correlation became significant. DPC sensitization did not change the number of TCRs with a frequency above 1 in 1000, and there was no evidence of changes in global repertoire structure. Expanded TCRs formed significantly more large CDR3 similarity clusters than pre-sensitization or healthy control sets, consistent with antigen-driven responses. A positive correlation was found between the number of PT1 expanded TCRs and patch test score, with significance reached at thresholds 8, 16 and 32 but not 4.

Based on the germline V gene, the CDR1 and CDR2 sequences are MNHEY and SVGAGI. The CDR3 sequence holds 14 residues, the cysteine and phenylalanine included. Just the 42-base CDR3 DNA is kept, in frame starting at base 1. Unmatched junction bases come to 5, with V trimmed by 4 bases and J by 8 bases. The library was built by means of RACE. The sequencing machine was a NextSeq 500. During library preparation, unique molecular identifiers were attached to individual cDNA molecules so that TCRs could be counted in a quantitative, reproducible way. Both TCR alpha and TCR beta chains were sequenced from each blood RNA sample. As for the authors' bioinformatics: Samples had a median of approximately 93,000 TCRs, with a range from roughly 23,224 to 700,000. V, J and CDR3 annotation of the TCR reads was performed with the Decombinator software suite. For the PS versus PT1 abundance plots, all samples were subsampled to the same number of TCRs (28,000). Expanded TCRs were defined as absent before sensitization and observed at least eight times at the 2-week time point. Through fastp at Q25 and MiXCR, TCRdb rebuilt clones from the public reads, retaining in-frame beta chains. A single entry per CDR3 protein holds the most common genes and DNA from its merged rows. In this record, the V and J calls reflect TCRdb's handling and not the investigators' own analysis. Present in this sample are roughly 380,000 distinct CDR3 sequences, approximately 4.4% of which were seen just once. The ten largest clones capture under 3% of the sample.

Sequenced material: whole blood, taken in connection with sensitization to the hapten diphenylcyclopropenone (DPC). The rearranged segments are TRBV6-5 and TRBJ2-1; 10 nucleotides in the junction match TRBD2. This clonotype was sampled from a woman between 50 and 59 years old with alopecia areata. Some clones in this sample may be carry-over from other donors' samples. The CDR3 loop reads CASSSLAGEDEQFF. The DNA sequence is TGTGCCAGCAGTTCCCTAGCGGGAGAAGATGAGCAGTTCTTC.